The rows below give T cell receptor beta chains drawn from one sample of a study of regulatory T cells in long-lasting Graves disease. TCRdb re-analysed the multiplex PCR reads in MiXCR, keeping a single row per CDR3 protein. The table records around 320,000 distinct CDR3 sequences, approximately 16% of them present only once. This sample also belongs to another study, concerning T cells in Graves' hyperthyroidism and ophthalmopathy.

The sequencing here drew on peripheral blood mononuclear cells (PBMCs), taken at new diagnosis, from a patient treated with antithyroid drugs. The receptor source for this set is a man aged 35 to 55 with Graves disease. Each CDR3 is given with its conserved first and last residue. Each record gives: CDR3 protein, V gene, J gene.

CASSPSQGATGETQYF	TRBV12-3/TRBV12-4	TRBJ2-5
CASIRRGPTEAFF	TRBV28	TRBJ1-1
CASSPRDRDGETQYF	TRBV5-1	TRBJ2-5
CASSSPATGVNTEALF	TRBV7-2	TRBJ1-1
CASTPGRGSYEQYF	TRBV5-1	TRBJ2-7
CASSQSSIDRIKTQYF	TRBV18	TRBJ2-5
CASSLTWTRNTEAFF	TRBV5-5	TRBJ1-1
CASKGQGSNYGYTF	TRBV6-1	TRBJ1-2
CASSQHGNRGGWTDTQYF	TRBV3-1	TRBJ2-3
CSAIAGGLSQETQYF	TRBV20-1	TRBJ2-5
CASKTSGGENTGELFF	TRBV9	TRBJ2-2
CASGKQGLGEKLFF	TRBV2	TRBJ1-4
CASSLEPLGTQYF	TRBV5-4	TRBJ2-5
CASSPLAGGPRNEQFF	TRBV18	TRBJ2-1
CASSYSRGGETQYF	TRBV6-2/TRBV6-3	TRBJ2-5
CASGLAASGDQPQHF	TRBV12-5	TRBJ1-5